The 30 T cell receptor beta chains presented below share a single source sample, sequenced in a study of blood T cell repertoires in COVID-19. The protocol was immunoSEQ multiplex PCR, while the TCRdb copy is restricted to in-frame clones and leaves out a portion. The sample records some 180,000 clones, about 83% being singletons. The specimen sequenced was peripheral blood. Every receptor here comes from a woman aged 80 or older with acute or convalescent COVID-19.

The chain links TRBV3-1 (or the pseudogene TRBV3-2) to TRBJ2-7; 10 positions agree with TRBD1. Germline V gene sequence: CDR1 LGHDT, CDR2 YNNKEL (reference sequence). The CDR3 runs to 16 residues. Germline trimming cut 7 bases from V and 2 bases from J; bases unmatched to any gene: 11. Here the CDR3 DNA reads TGTGCCAGCACCAGAGGTCAGGGACAGGGGACCTACGAGCAGTACTTC. This sequence encodes CASTRGQGQGTYEQYF.

This clone was detected once. This chain joins TRBV5-6 and TRBJ1-5; D is perhaps TRBD1 (5 bases). CDR1 SGHDT and CDR2 YYEEEE come from the germline V gene. The CDR3 is 14 amino acids. Deletions cut 2 bases from V and 3 bases from J, with 9 bases between. The DNA for the CDR3 is TGTGCCAGCAGCTTTTCAGGGTACAATCAGCCCCAGCATTTT. It yields the protein CASSFSGYNQPQHF.

The V call is TRBV15, the J call TRBJ1-4; TRBD1 matches 8 bases. The CDR3 covers 17 residues. Unmatched junction bases numbered 4, after V lost 1 base and J lost 0 bases. CDR1 LNHNV and CDR2 YYDKDF come from the germline V gene (reference sequence). In DNA form, the CDR3 reads TGTGCCACCAGCAGAGGACAGGGGTGGACAACTAATGAAAAACTGTTTTTT. As protein: CATSRGQGWTTNEKLFF.

The chain is built from TRBV18 and TRBJ2-1; 10 bases align to TRBD2. V shed 8 bases, J shed 4 bases, and the junction held 11 bases outside the gene matches. This CDR3 comprises 16 residues. Germline V gives CDR1 KGHSH, CDR2 LQKENI. Here the CDR3 DNA reads TGTGCCAGCACAAAAAATCCTAGCGGGGGATACAATGAGCAGTTCTTC. This gives the protein CASTKNPSGGYNEQFF.

The rearrangement links TRBV5-4 to TRBJ2-7; TRBD1 aligns across 7 bases. Germline loops: CDR1 SGHNT, CDR2 YYREEE (reference sequence). This CDR3 comprises 15 residues. The J segment lost 3 bases and the V segment lost 1 base, leaving 7 bases of the junction unmatched. In DNA, the CDR3 is TGTGCCAGCAGCTTGCCAGGGGGTGAAAACTACGAGCAGTACTTC. Protein sequence: CASSLPGGENYEQYF.

The chain joins TRBV7-8 to TRBJ2-7; 8 bases line up with TRBD2. The V segment lost 3 bases and the J segment 4 bases; nucleotides outside the gene matches: 8. Germline CDR1 SGHVS, CDR2 FQNEAQ. CDR3 length: 15 residues. CDR3 in amino acids: CASSLAASGLYEQYF. The DNA for the CDR3 is TGTGCCAGCAGCTTGGCGGCTAGCGGGTTATACGAGCAGTACTTC.

The V gene is TRBV27, the J gene TRBJ2-2, with 10 bases that match TRBD1. The CDR3 totals 14 residues. Per the germline V gene, CDR1 is MNHEY and CDR2 is SMNVEV (reference sequence). J lost 8 bases, V lost 7 bases, and 7 bases had no gene match. The CDR3: CASKNRQGAGELFF. In DNA form, the CDR3 reads TGTGCCAGCAAAAATAGACAGGGGGCGGGGGAGCTGTTTTTT.

The rearrangement uses TRBV7-9 and TRBJ2-1, with a weak D call TRBD2 (6 bases). The CDR3 totals 15 residues. Germline values: CDR1 SEHNR, CDR2 FQNEAQ (reference sequence). Trimming shortened V by 5 bases and J by 11 bases, and 22 bases separated the two germline ends. CDR3 coding DNA: TGTGCCAGCAGCCCCCCCTACAGGTACGGGAGTAAGCAGTTCTTC. Its translation is CASSPPYRYGSKQFF.

This chain joins TRBV28 and TRBJ1-3; a possible D gene is TRBD1 (6 bases). The V gene's germline CDR1 is MDHEN and CDR2 SYDVKM. The V and J ends lost 5 bases and 10 bases respectively, with 12 bases between them. The length of the CDR3 is 12 residues. The CDR3 DNA sequence: TGTGCCAGCAGTCTCACAGGGTCGACCATATATTTT. Residues: CASSLTGSTIYF.

The chain employs TRBV19 and TRBJ1-5; maybe TRBD1 (6 bases). Germline CDR1 reads LNHDA; CDR2 reads SQIVND (reference sequence). This CDR3 has 14 amino acids. Trimming removed 7 bases at V and 2 bases at J, with 12 bases between. CDR3 sequence reads: CASTDRPGNQPQHF. The CDR3 DNA sequence: TGTGCCAGTACGGACAGACCCGGCAATCAGCCCCAGCATTTT.

The rearrangement joins TRBV18 to TRBJ1-4; D is ambiguous. Per the germline V gene, CDR1 is KGHSH and CDR2 is LQKENI. The ends were cut back, 2 bases at V and 5 bases at J, with 12 bases in the middle. The CDR3 spans 15 residues. CDR3 residues: CASSPSGSRNEKLFF. The CDR3 nucleotides are TGTGCCAGCTCACCATCCGGGAGCCGAAATGAAAAACTGTTTTTT.

V and J are TRBV7-8 and TRBJ1-2; TRBD1 matches 7 bases. Germline CDR1 and CDR2: SGHVS and FQNEAQ. This CDR3 contains 18 residues. V trimming: 5 bases; J trimming: 4 bases; junction bases outside the gene matches: 19. The CDR3 DNA reads TGTGCCAGCAGCGAGACGTGGGGCCCGGACAGGAGGTTCTATGGCTACACCTTC. It codes for CASSETWGPDRRFYGYTF. Full variable domain (remainder filled in from reference TRBV7-8 and TRBJ1-2): GAGVSQSPRYKVAKRGQDVALRCDPISGHVSLFWYQQALGQGPEFLTYFQNEAQLDKSGLPSDRFFAERPEGSVSTLKIQRTQQEDSAVYLCASSETWGPDRRFYGYTFGSGTRLTVV.

The chain links TRBV13 to TRBJ2-3, with 10 bases identical to TRBD2. The germline gives CDR1 PRHDT, CDR2 FYEKMQ (reference sequence). The length of the CDR3 is 18 residues. Trimming took 1 base from V and 0 from J; bases not matched to a gene: 7. As DNA, the CDR3 is TGTGCCAGCAGCTTAGACCTAGCGGGGGAGTTTAGCACAGATACGCAGTATTTT. Translated: CASSLDLAGEFSTDTQYF.

CDR3 loop: CTSSHRQDISYNSPLHF. CDR3 nucleotides: TGCACCAGCAGCCACAGACAGGACATCTCCTATAATTCACCCCTCCACTTT. The rearrangement joins TRBV1 to TRBJ1-6; the D call of TRBD1 is as the table states it, not checked on the DNA. TRBV1 is shown as a pseudogene. There are 17 residues in the CDR3.

V gene TRBV12-5 combines with J gene TRBJ2-3, with a possible D match to TRBD2 (5 bases). The CDR3 spans 13 residues. V dropped 5 bases and J dropped 4 bases, with 10 bases sitting between them. Germline CDR1 reads LGHNT; CDR2 reads FRNRAP. The CDR3, as DNA: TGTGCTAGTGGTCTAGCTAACGCAGATACGCAGTATTTT. It is translated as CASGLANADTQYF.

V is TRBV20-1 and J is TRBJ1-5; maybe TRBD1 (5 bases). The CDR3 runs 16 residues. Trimming took 3 bases from V and 0 from J, leaving 15 bases between them. The germline V gene encodes CDR1 DFQATT and CDR2 SNEGSKA (reference sequence). The CDR3 coding sequence is TGCAGTGCTAGTATCGCAGGGCAAAATAGCAATCAGCCCCAGCATTTT. Translation: CSASIAGQNSNQPQHF.

This clone was seen a single time. The chain is built from TRBV24-1 and TRBJ2-1; maybe TRBD2 (6 bases). The length of the CDR3 is 11 residues. V dropped 5 bases and J dropped 8 bases, with 6 bases sitting between them. The germline V gene has CDR1 KGHDR and CDR2 SFDVKD. The CDR3 DNA sequence: TGTGCCACCAGTGGGGAGGATGAGCAGTTCTTC. Protein sequence: CATSGEDEQFF.

The chain uses TRBV30 and TRBJ2-7; tentative D call: TRBD2 (6 bases). CDR3 length: 14 residues. With 0 bases removed from V and 6 bases from J, the gap between germline ends came to 15 bases. Germline V gene lookup returns CDR1 GTSNPN and CDR2 SVGIG (reference sequence). This CDR3 reads CAWSVVGGPTEQYF. Here the CDR3 DNA reads TGTGCCTGGAGTGTTGTCGGGGGACCGACCGAGCAGTACTTC. The full variable domain, in which reference TRBV30 and TRBJ2-7 provide the parts outside the CDR3, is SQTIHQWPATLVQPVGSPLSLECTVEGTSNPNLYWYRQAAGRGLQLLFYSVGIGQISSEVPQNLSASRPQDRQFILSSKKLLLSDSGFYLCAWSVVGGPTEQYFGPGTRLTVT.

In this sample, this clone turned up a few times. The chain carries TRBV18 and TRBJ2-5, with 10 positions matching TRBD2. V shed 1 base and J 4 bases; nucleotides not matched to a gene: 6. The CDR3 is 16 amino acids. Germline CDR1 KGHSH, CDR2 LQKENI. The CDR3, as DNA: TGTGCCAGCTCACCACTCTCTAGCGGGAGCGGAGAGACCCAGTACTTC. Its protein product is CASSPLSSGSGETQYF.

The chain employs TRBV6-5 and TRBJ1-4; D unresolved. Trimming removed 0 bases from V and 5 bases from J, with 13 bases in between. Germline CDR1 MNHEY, CDR2 SVGAGI. The length of the CDR3 is 16 residues. The CDR3 loop reads CASSYSNLPGNEKLFF. As DNA, the CDR3 is TGTGCCAGCAGTTACTCGAATCTTCCGGGGAATGAAAAACTGTTTTTT.

This clone was detected once. This rearrangement joins TRBV5-4 to TRBJ2-3; weak D call: TRBD2 (7 bases). Trimming took 7 bases from V and 5 from J, leaving 20 bases between them. Germline CDR1 reads SGHNT; CDR2 reads YYREEE (reference sequence). The CDR3 is made up of 15 amino acids. The CDR3 sequence is CASALTGGGGDTQYF. The CDR3 nucleotides read TGTGCCAGCGCCTTAACTGGGGGGGGCGGAGATACGCAGTATTTT.

The gene calls are TRBV29-1 and TRBJ1-5, with D possibly being TRBD1 (5 bases). CDR1 is SQVTM and CDR2 is ANQGSEA in the germline V gene. V was pared by 5 bases and J by 12 bases, with 20 bases between. This CDR3 has 13 amino acids. CDR3 bases: TGCAGCGTTCCGGGAGATTGGGGGGAGATCCAGCATTTT. It is translated as CSVPGDWGEIQHF.

The chain is built from TRBV30 and TRBJ2-5; a possible D gene is TRBD1 (6 bases). The V gene lost 5 bases and the J gene lost 1 base, with 11 bases spanning the gap. Germline CDR1 is GTSNPN and CDR2 is SVGIG (reference sequence). CDR3 length equals 13 residues. CDR3 coding DNA: TGTGCCTGGTCGACAGGACCCCAAGAGACCCAGTACTTC. Its protein is CAWSTGPQETQYF.

The rearrangement joins TRBV6-2 or TRBV6-3 to TRBJ1-5; the match to TRBD1 covers 8 bases. The CDR3 has 17 amino acids. Losses at the gene ends were 0 bases for V and 0 bases for J; bases not matched to a gene: 4. Germline V lookup: CDR1 MNHEY, CDR2 SVGEGT. CDR3 sequence (DNA): TGTGCCAGCAGTTACTCGACAGGGGCGAATAGCAATCAGCCCCAGCATTTT. Amino acids: CASSYSTGANSNQPQHF.

The chain employs TRBV7-2 and TRBJ2-3; TRBD2 might be the D (5 bases). Germline CDR1 SGHTA, CDR2 FQGNSA. The CDR3 is 15 residues long. With 1 base removed from V and 4 bases from J, the gap between germline ends came to 12 bases. The CDR3 nucleotides read TGTGCCAGCAGCTTAGTGAGGGCTTGGGCAGATACGCAGTATTTT. Translating gives CASSLVRAWADTQYF. Full variable domain (outside the CDR3, taken from reference TRBV7-2 and TRBJ2-3): GAGVSQSPSNKVTEKGKDVELRCDPISGHTALYWYRQSLGQGLEFLIYFQGNSAPDKSGLPSDRFSAERTGGSVSTLTIQRTQQEDSAVYLCASSLVRAWADTQYFGPGTRLTVL.

V gene TRBV3-1 (or the pseudogene TRBV3-2) combines with J gene TRBJ2-2; D is undetermined. The CDR3 spans 15 residues. From germline, CDR1 is LGHDT and CDR2 YNNKEL (reference sequence). The germline V and J ends were trimmed by 0 bases and 1 base, with 6 bases remaining between them. CDR3 in DNA: TGTGCCAGCAGCCAAGATAGAGGGAACACCGGGGAGCTGTTTTTT. It specifies CASSQDRGNTGELFF.

The rearrangement uses TRBV5-4 and TRBJ1-3; D is uncertain. Trimming stripped 1 base from V and 0 bases from J, with 5 bases between. The CDR3 has 14 amino acids. Germline assignment: CDR1 SGHNT and CDR2 YYREEE (reference sequence). CDR3 amino acids: CASSLRSSGNTIYF. The CDR3 DNA is TGTGCCAGCAGCTTGCGGAGCTCTGGAAACACCATATATTTT.

A single count supports this clone. The rearrangement links TRBV29-1 to TRBJ2-2; TRBD2 agrees at 13 bases. The CDR3 is made up of 18 amino acids. In germline, CDR1 is SQVTM, CDR2 ANQGSEA. The V and J ends lost 4 bases and 2 bases, in that order; junction bases with no gene match: 10. DNA for the CDR3: TGCAGCGTTGGCCTCACTAGCGGGGGGGCCCGAAACACCGGGGAGCTGTTTTTT. The encoded protein is CSVGLTSGGARNTGELFF.

The CDR3 loop is CSVDEQSTDTQYF. In DNA, the CDR3 is TGCAGCGTTGATGAACAGAGCACAGATACGCAGTATTTT. The chain joins TRBV29-1 to TRBJ2-3; no firm D call. Trimming stripped 3 bases from V and 0 bases from J, with 7 bases between. Germline V gene data show CDR1 as SQVTM and CDR2 as ANQGSEA. There are 13 residues in the CDR3.

V gene TRBV28 combines with J gene TRBJ1-1; unclear D gene. Germline CDR1 and CDR2: MDHEN and SYDVKM. Trimming pared 7 bases from V and 0 bases from J, leaving 6 bases between. The CDR3 is 12 amino acids. CDR3: CASIGLNTEAFF. For the CDR3, the DNA is TGTGCCAGCATCGGGTTGAACACTGAAGCTTTCTTT. Combining the CDR3 with reference TRBV28 and TRBJ1-1 gives the whole variable domain DVKVTQSSRYLVKRTGEKVFLECVQDMDHENMFWYRQDPGLGLRLIYFSYDVKMKEKGDIPEGYSVSREKKERFSLILESASTNQTSMYLCASIGLNTEAFFGQGTRLTVV.